One TCR beta chain is described in this entry. Trimming pared 4 bases from V and 4 bases from J, leaving 20 bases between. This CDR3 is 17 amino acids long. Germline CDR1 and CDR2: SGHTA and FQGNSA. With a J-beta primer mix and a sample-barcoded 5' primer, a second PCR ran about 6 to 11 cycles. TCRdb fed the 5' RACE reads into MiXCR, producing one record per CDR3 protein. This sample has about 1.5 million distinct CDR3 sequences, with 40% to 45% found just once. The data originate from a study of blood T cells in healthy people across ages. This rearrangement joins TRBV7-2 to TRBJ1-5; a weak D match, TRBD1 (5 bases). This clonotype was obtained from a woman aged 18-29 years in good health. Source material: blood. The CDR3 region has the DNA TGTGCCAGCAGCTCCACCTGGATAGGGGCTCGGAATCAGCCCCAGCATTTT. Protein product: CASSSTWIGARNQPQHF.